This TCR beta chain was identified during a study of cytomegalovirus exposure and HLA in healthy donors. The primer mix had 60 Vbeta and 13 Jbeta primers. The table came from immunoSEQ multiplex PCR; TCRdb's copy has only in-frame clones and leaves some out. The profile shows over 150,000 clones, 77% of them singletons. Germline CDR1 reads WNHNN; CDR2 reads SYGVQD (reference sequence). V gave up 6 bases and J gave up 6 bases, with 8 bases separating them. The CDR3 extends over 11 amino acids. Sample: PBMCs. This chain links TRBV10-1 with TRBJ1-1; D gene unclear. This TCR came from a male donor in good health and CMV-seropositive. The CDR3 nucleotides are TGCGCCAGCAGGAAGAGCTCTGAAGCTTTCTTT. This sequence encodes CASRKSSEAFF.